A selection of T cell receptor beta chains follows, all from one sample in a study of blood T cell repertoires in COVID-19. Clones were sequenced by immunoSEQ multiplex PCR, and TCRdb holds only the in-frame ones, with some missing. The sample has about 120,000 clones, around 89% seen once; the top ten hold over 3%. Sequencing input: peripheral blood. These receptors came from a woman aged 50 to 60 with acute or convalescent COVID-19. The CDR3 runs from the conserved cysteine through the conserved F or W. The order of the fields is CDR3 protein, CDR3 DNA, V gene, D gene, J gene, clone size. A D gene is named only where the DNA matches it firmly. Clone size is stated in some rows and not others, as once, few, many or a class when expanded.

CDR3 protein: CASSFGSLSKNEQFF
CDR3 DNA: TGTGCCAGCAGCTTCGGCTCACTATCCAAGAATGAGCAGTTCTTC
V gene: TRBV7-9
D gene: NA
J gene: TRBJ2-1
clone size: NA

CDR3 protein: CASSPDGSYGYTF
CDR3 DNA: TGTGCCAGCAGCCCTGATGGGAGCTATGGCTACACCTTC
V gene: TRBV5-4
D gene: NA
J gene: TRBJ1-2
clone size: NA

CDR3 protein: CASSGGTGGFNEKLFF
CDR3 DNA: TGCGCCAGCAGCGGCGGGACAGGGGGGTTTAATGAAAAACTGTTTTTT
V gene: TRBV5-1
D gene: TRBD1
J gene: TRBJ1-4
clone size: NA

CDR3 protein: CASSGDRGLTEAFF
CDR3 DNA: TGTGCCAGCTCAGGGGACAGGGGGCTCACTGAAGCTTTCTTT
V gene: TRBV18
D gene: TRBD1
J gene: TRBJ1-1
clone size: NA

CDR3 protein: CASSLSGTGEETQYF
CDR3 DNA: TGTGCCAGCAGCTTGTCCGGGACAGGGGAAGAGACCCAGTACTTC
V gene: TRBV5-6
D gene: TRBD1
J gene: TRBJ2-5
clone size: few

CDR3 protein: CASSTGGGNQPQHF
CDR3 DNA: TGTGCCAGCAGCACAGGGGGAGGGAATCAGCCCCAGCATTTT
V gene: TRBV7-2
D gene: TRBD1
J gene: TRBJ1-5
clone size: few

CDR3 protein: CASSLEGHSGNTIYF
CDR3 DNA: TGCGCCAGCAGCTTGGAGGGACACTCTGGAAACACCATATATTTT
V gene: TRBV5-1
D gene: NA
J gene: TRBJ1-3
clone size: NA

CDR3 protein: CASSSGSYGYTF
CDR3 DNA: TGTGCCAGCAGTTCCGGTAGCTATGGCTACACCTTC
V gene: TRBV28
D gene: NA
J gene: TRBJ1-2
clone size: NA

CDR3 protein: CASSDAENTGELFF
CDR3 DNA: TGTGCCAGCAGTGACGCGGAGAACACCGGGGAGCTGTTTTTT
V gene: TRBV6-1
D gene: NA
J gene: TRBJ2-2
clone size: NA

CDR3 protein: CASSFGGGRNQPQHF
CDR3 DNA: TGTGCCAGCAGCTTTGGCGGGGGCCGGAATCAGCCCCAGCATTTT
V gene: TRBV5-4
D gene: NA
J gene: TRBJ1-5
clone size: NA

CDR3 protein: CASSFERAYEQYF
CDR3 DNA: TGTGCCAGCAGTTTTGAGCGGGCCTACGAGCAGTACTTC
V gene: TRBV2
D gene: NA
J gene: TRBJ2-7
clone size: NA

CDR3 protein: CASSLGPQQPQHF
CDR3 DNA: TGTGCCAGCAGCTTGGGGCCTCAACAGCCCCAGCATTTT
V gene: TRBV13
D gene: NA
J gene: TRBJ1-5
clone size: NA

CDR3 protein: CASSLSGQNNYGYTF
CDR3 DNA: TGTGCCAGCTCACTATCGGGACAGAACAACTATGGCTACACCTTC
V gene: TRBV18
D gene: TRBD1
J gene: TRBJ1-2
clone size: NA

CDR3 protein: CASSLRWTSYEQYF
CDR3 DNA: TGTGCCAGCAGTTTGCGATGGACATCCTACGAGCAGTACTTC
V gene: TRBV27
D gene: NA
J gene: TRBJ2-7
clone size: NA

CDR3 protein: CATSAGRGRESTDTQYF
CDR3 DNA: TGTGCCACCAGTGCGGGGAGGGGCAGGGAGAGCACAGATACGCAGTATTTT
V gene: TRBV24-1
D gene: TRBD2
J gene: TRBJ2-3
clone size: NA